This note documents a single T cell receptor beta chain sequence. The record originates from a study of cytomegalovirus exposure and HLA in healthy donors. V gave up 7 bases and J gave up 2 bases, with 15 bases separating them. Germline V gives CDR1 SQVTM, CDR2 ANQGSEA. The CDR3 has 13 amino acids. PCR amplification relied on 60 Vbeta primers (plus 13 Jbeta primers). The data were produced by immunoSEQ multiplex PCR, yet TCRdb's version contains in-frame clones alone and is incomplete. The profile shows roughly 90,000 clones, approximately 78% of them singletons. This TCR came from a woman between 35 and 50 years old in good health and CMV-seropositive. This rearrangement joins TRBV29-1 to TRBJ2-7; the D gene is possibly TRBD2 (5 bases). Sequenced material: PBMCs. The CDR3, as DNA: TGCAGCGCCGAGGGCAACTTTCCCTACGAGCAGTACTTC. This gives the protein CSAEGNFPYEQYF.